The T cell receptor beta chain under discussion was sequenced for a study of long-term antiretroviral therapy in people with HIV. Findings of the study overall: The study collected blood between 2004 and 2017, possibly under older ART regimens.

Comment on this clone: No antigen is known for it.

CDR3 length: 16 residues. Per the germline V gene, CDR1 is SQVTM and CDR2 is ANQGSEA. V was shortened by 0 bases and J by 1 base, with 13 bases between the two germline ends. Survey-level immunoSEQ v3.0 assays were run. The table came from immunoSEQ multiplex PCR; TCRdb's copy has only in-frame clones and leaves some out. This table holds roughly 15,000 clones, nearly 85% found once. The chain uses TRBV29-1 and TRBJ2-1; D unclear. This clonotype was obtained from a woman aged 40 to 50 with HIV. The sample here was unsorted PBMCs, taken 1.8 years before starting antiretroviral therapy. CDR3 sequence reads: CSVEDVGGDSYNEQFF. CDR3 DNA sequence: TGCAGCGTTGAAGATGTCGGCGGAGATTCCTACAATGAGCAGTTCTTC.